A selection of T cell receptor beta chains follows, all from one sample in a study of blood T cell repertoires in COVID-19. Measured with immunoSEQ multiplex PCR; TCRdb has only the in-frame clones, and not every one. The top ten hold about an eighth of the sample, which has 100,000 to 150,000 clones, 82% seen once. Sequencing used peripheral blood. The receptors originated from a human donor in a cohort sampled during active COVID-19. Each CDR3 is given with its conserved first and last residue. The D gene is left open where the match is weak. The listing skips clone size in some rows; elsewhere it reads once, few, many or a size class.

abundance	j_gene	v_gene	d_gene	CDR3nt	CDR3aa
-	TRBJ2-3	TRBV4-3	TRBD1	TGCGCCAGCAGCCGGGACAGGGGGACAGATACGCAGTATTTT	CASSRDRGTDTQYF
once	TRBJ2-3	TRBV28	TRBD1	TGTGCCAGCAGCAAAGGGACAGGGTTCACAGATACGCAGTATTTT	CASSKGTGFTDTQYF
once	TRBJ2-3	TRBV5-1	TRBD2	TGCGCCAGCAGCTTATCCAGCGGGGGTCCCACAGATACGCAGTATTTT	CASSLSSGGPTDTQYF
-	TRBJ1-5	TRBV28	TRBD1	TGTGCCAGCGGAATCCCGGGACAGGGGAGTAGTCAGCCCCAGCATTTT	CASGIPGQGSSQPQHF
-	TRBJ1-1	TRBV28	-	TGTGCCAGCAGTTTACATCGAGTGAACACTGAAGCTTTCTTT	CASSLHRVNTEAFF
-	TRBJ1-2	TRBV3-1/TRBV3-2	TRBD1	TGTGCCAGCAGCCCGGACAGGGGGAACTATGGCTACACCTTC	CASSPDRGNYGYTF
-	TRBJ2-7	TRBV30	TRBD1	TGTGCCTGGAGTGTACCGGGGACAGGGGGCTACGAGCAGTACTTC	CAWSVPGTGGYEQYF
-	TRBJ2-5	TRBV5-1	-	TGCGCCAGCAGCTTACTAGCTTGGGAGACCCAGTACTTC	CASSLLAWETQYF
-	TRBJ1-2	TRBV21-1	-	TGTGCCAGCAGCAAAGCTGGGGCAGGGAGGGATGGCTACACCTTC	CASSKAGAGRDGYTF
-	TRBJ2-5	TRBV6-5	-	TGTGCCAGCAGTCTCCAGGGGAGGGTTCAGGAGACCCAGTACTTC	CASSLQGRVQETQYF
-	TRBJ2-2	TRBV5-1	-	TGCGCCAGCAGCCCCCCGACTTTAGCTAAGCCCGGGGAGCTGTTTTTT	CASSPPTLAKPGELFF
-	TRBJ2-3	TRBV20-1	-	TGCAGTGCTAGTGGGCAGGGGTATGGGAGCCCAGATACGCAGTATTTT	CSASGQGYGSPDTQYF
-	TRBJ2-5	TRBV19	-	TGTGCCACCACCCCCTCCGGGTACCAAGAGACCCAGTACTTC	CATTPSGYQETQYF
-	TRBJ2-6	TRBV2	-	TGTGCCAGCAGTGAACCCCTGACACTTTGGGGCCACTCTGGGGCCAACGTCCTGACTTTC	CASSEPLTLWGHSGANVLTF
-	TRBJ2-2	TRBV6-1	TRBD1	TGTGCCAGCAGTGCCGTGGGGACAGGGAACACCGGGGAGCTGTTTTTT	CASSAVGTGNTGELFF
-	TRBJ2-1	TRBV11-3	TRBD2	TGTGCCAGCAGCTTAGGACTAGCGGGGTACAATGAGCAGTTCTTC	CASSLGLAGYNEQFF
-	TRBJ1-2	TRBV2	-	TGTGCCAGCAGCGAAACAACAGGGTGGGGGACCTATGGCTACACCTTC	CASSETTGWGTYGYTF
-	TRBJ1-2	TRBV6-2/TRBV6-3	-	TGTGCCAGCAGTTACTCGCAGAACTATGGCTACACCTTC	CASSYSQNYGYTF
once	TRBJ1-4	TRBV7-2	-	TGTGCCAGCAGCTTAGGCGATTTTAATGAAAAACTGTTTTTT	CASSLGDFNEKLFF
once	TRBJ2-3	TRBV6-1	-	TGTGCCAGCAGTGAAAGGGCTGGGAGCGGGAGCACAGATACGCAGTATTTT	CASSERAGSGSTDTQYF
-	TRBJ2-7	TRBV6-5	TRBD1	TGTGCCAGCGGGGGGACAGGGAACTCCTACGAGCAGTACTTC	CASGGTGNSYEQYF
-	TRBJ2-1	TRBV7-2	TRBD1	TGTGCCAGCAGCACGACCGGGACAGGGTGGGTCAGTGAGCAGTTCTTC	CASSTTGTGWVSEQFF
-	TRBJ2-2	TRBV2	TRBD2	TGTGCCAGCAGTAAACGGACTAGCGGGGACGCCGGGGAGCTGTTTTTT	CASSKRTSGDAGELFF
-	TRBJ2-3	TRBV7-9	TRBD2	TGTGCCAGCAGCCTCCCTAGCGGGGGGGGAGATACGCAGTATTTT	CASSLPSGGGDTQYF
-	TRBJ2-2	TRBV29-1	-	TGCAGCGTGACGGGACAAAACACCGGGGAGCTGTTTTTT	CSVTGQNTGELFF
-	TRBJ2-1	TRBV6-1	-	TGTGCCAGCAGTGACGGGACAGCGGGTTACAATGAGCAGTTCTTC	CASSDGTAGYNEQFF